This TCR beta chain was retrieved from a study of cytomegalovirus exposure and HLA in healthy donors. Germline V gene sequence: CDR1 SGHVS, CDR2 FNYEAQ. Trimming took off 0 bases at V and 2 bases at J, with 12 bases between the two ends. This CDR3 comprises 16 residues. This clone showed up just once. A multiplex PCR was run with 60 Vbeta primers and 13 Jbeta primers. TCRdb's table, derived via immunoSEQ multiplex PCR, lists solely in-frame clones and lacks some. Of 200,000 or so clones detected, roughly 77% appear once; the ten largest clones hold around 0.4%. The sequence was obtained from a male donor in good health and CMV-seropositive. The specimen sequenced was PBMCs. J is TRBJ2-3 and V is TRBV7-6; possibly TRBD2 for D (6 bases). The CDR3 region has the DNA TGTGCCAGCAGCTTAGCGGAGGGTTGGGTCACAGATACGCAGTATTTT. Protein sequence: CASSLAEGWVTDTQYF.